The 7 T cell receptor beta chains listed next were all sequenced from one sample in a study of cytomegalovirus exposure and HLA in healthy donors. The PCR employed 60 Vbeta primers together with 13 Jbeta primers. Profiled with immunoSEQ multiplex PCR; TCRdb holds only in-frame clones, not every one. The sample has about 150,000 clones, 84% seen once. Sequencing used PBMCs. The receptors stem from a boy between 2 and 10 years old in good health and CMV-seronegative.

J is TRBJ2-7 and V is TRBV7-3; 7 positions match TRBD1. This CDR3 has 15 residues. The germline gives CDR1 SGHTA, CDR2 FQGTGA. J gave up 6 bases and V 1 base, and 9 bases lay outside the gene matches. CDR3 in amino acids: CASSLNRGSASEQYF. The CDR3 DNA reads TGTGCCAGCAGCTTAAACAGGGGTTCCGCCTCCGAGCAGTACTTC.

The chain uses TRBV9 and TRBJ1-2, with TRBD1 identical over 7 bases. The germline V gene encodes CDR1 SGDLS and CDR2 YYNGEE. The length of the CDR3 is 13 residues. V lost 4 bases, J lost 10 bases, and 10 bases stayed unmatched. CDR3: CASSTPGQRDYTF. CDR3 nucleotides: TGTGCCAGCAGCACACCGGGACAGAGAGACTACACCTTC.

The chain carries TRBV9 and TRBJ2-7; weak D call: TRBD2 (6 bases). The CDR3 runs 14 residues. In germline, CDR1 is SGDLS, CDR2 YYNGEE. Trimming took off 3 bases at V and 5 bases at J, with 15 bases between the two ends. The CDR3 DNA reads TGTGCCAGCAGCGCGGCGACTAGTCCCCACGAGCAGTACTTC. It specifies CASSAATSPHEQYF.

Only a few counts were recorded for this clone. The V and J genes are TRBV5-1 and TRBJ2-5, with D maybe TRBD2 (7 bases). V lost 0 bases and J 3 bases, leaving 12 bases between the germline ends. Per the germline V gene, CDR1 is SGHRS and CDR2 is YFSETQ. This CDR3 comprises 15 residues. CDR3 sequence reads: CASSLEGGIEETQYF. The CDR3 DNA sequence: TGCGCCAGCAGCTTGGAGGGGGGGATTGAAGAGACCCAGTACTTC.

With regard to this clone: This sample includes further DNA sequences coding for the same CDR3. The V and J genes are TRBV27 and TRBJ2-7; the D gene is possibly TRBD1 (6 bases). Germline-derived CDR1 and CDR2 are MNHEY and SMNVEV (reference sequence). Trimming cost V 6 bases and J 4 bases, with 10 bases left between them. The length of the CDR3 is 12 residues. Here the CDR3 reads CASSSQGYEQYF. CDR3 DNA: TGTGCCAGCAGCTCACAGGGTTACGAGCAGTACTTC.

The rearrangement links TRBV2 to TRBJ2-1; 7 bases fit TRBD1. Germline V gives CDR1 SNHLY, CDR2 FYNNEI. This CDR3 region has 12 residues. V shed 6 bases and J 6 bases; nucleotides not matched to a gene: 2. Here the CDR3 reads CASRGDSNEQFF. The CDR3 nucleotides read TGTGCCAGCAGAGGGGACAGCAATGAGCAGTTCTTC.

This clone was seen a few times. The chain uses TRBV7-9 and TRBJ2-1, with D possibly matching TRBD2 (6 bases). The germline V gene encodes CDR1 SEHNR and CDR2 FQNEAQ (reference sequence). The CDR3 extends over 15 amino acids. Trimming took off 5 bases at V and 6 bases at J, with 17 bases between the two ends. The CDR3 sequence is CASSISGPRTNEQFF. The CDR3 DNA sequence: TGTGCCAGCAGCATTAGCGGCCCAAGGACCAATGAGCAGTTCTTC.